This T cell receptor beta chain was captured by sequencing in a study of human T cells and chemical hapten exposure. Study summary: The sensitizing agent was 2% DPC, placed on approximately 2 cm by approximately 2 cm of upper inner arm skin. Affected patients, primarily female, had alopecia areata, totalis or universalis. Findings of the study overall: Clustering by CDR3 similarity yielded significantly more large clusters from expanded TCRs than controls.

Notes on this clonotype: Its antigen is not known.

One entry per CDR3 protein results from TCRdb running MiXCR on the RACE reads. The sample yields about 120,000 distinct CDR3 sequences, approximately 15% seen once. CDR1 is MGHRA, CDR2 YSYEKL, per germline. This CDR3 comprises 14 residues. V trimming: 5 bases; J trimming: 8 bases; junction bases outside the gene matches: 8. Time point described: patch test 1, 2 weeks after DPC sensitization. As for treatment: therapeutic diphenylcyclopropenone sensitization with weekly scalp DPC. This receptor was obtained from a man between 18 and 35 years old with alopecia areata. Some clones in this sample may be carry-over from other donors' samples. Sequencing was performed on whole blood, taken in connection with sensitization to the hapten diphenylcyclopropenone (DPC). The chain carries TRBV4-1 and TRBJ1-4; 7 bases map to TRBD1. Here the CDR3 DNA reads TGCGCCAGCAGCTACCGACAGGGACGCGAAAAACTGTTTTTT. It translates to CASSYRQGREKLFF.